The 21 T cell receptor beta chains below were found in one sample sequenced in a study of T cell repertoires in aging, cancer and after chemotherapy. Multiplex touch-down PCR with TRB-A/B primers amplified rearranged V-D-J TRB sequences. TCRdb processed the multiplex PCR reads anew with MiXCR; each CDR3 protein has one entry. This table has around 4,000 distinct CDR3 sequences, roughly 30% appearing once. Amplification of TCR beta used genomic DNA extracted from peripheral blood. Material for sequencing was blood. Receptors were obtained from a human donor in good health.

This clonotype is labeled hyperexpanded. J is TRBJ1-1 and V is TRBV29-1; D unresolved. The CDR3 runs 13 residues. The germline gives CDR1 SQVTM, CDR2 ANQGSEA. V shed 3 bases and J shed 1 base, with 9 bases lying between them. The CDR3 DNA sequence: TGCAGCGTTGACGGGCAGGCGAACACTGAAGCTTTCTTT. This translates into CSVDGQANTEAFF.

This sequence joins TRBV7-2 and TRBJ1-2, with TRBD1 as a possible D gene (6 bases). This CDR3 has 16 amino acids. V was trimmed by 2 bases and J by 3 bases, leaving 16 bases between them. Germline V gene data show CDR1 as SGHTA and CDR2 as FQGNSA. The CDR3 sequence is CASSLYVGGGDYGYTF. The CDR3 bases are TGTGCCAGCAGCTTATACGTGGGGGGCGGGGACTATGGCTACACCTTC.

CDR3 amino acids: CSADQGATEAFF. CDR3 bases: TGCAGTGCTGACCAGGGGGCCACTGAAGCTTTCTTT. V is TRBV20-1 and J is TRBJ1-1; TRBD1 aligns across 8 bases. Germline trimming cut 5 bases from V and 4 bases from J; bases unmatched to any gene: 3. The germline V gene has CDR1 DFQATT and CDR2 SNEGSKA (reference sequence). CDR3 size: 12 residues.

This chain connects TRBV19 to TRBJ2-3, with 11 positions matching TRBD2. Unmatched junction bases numbered 15, after V lost 5 bases and J lost 11 bases. Germline-derived CDR1 and CDR2 are LNHDA and SQIVND (reference sequence). CDR3 length: 16 amino acids. DNA for the CDR3: TGTGCCAGTAGTTTACCGGGGACTAGCGGCACAACAAGGCAGTATTTT. The encoded protein is CASSLPGTSGTTRQYF.

By share, this clonotype counts as medium-sized. This chain uses TRBV12-3 or TRBV12-4 with TRBJ1-2; tentatively, D is TRBD1 (6 bases). V lost 6 bases and J 4 bases, leaving 12 bases between the germline ends. The CDR3 length is 13 residues. CDR3: CASSPGQSYGYTF. The CDR3 bases are TGTGCCAGCAGCCCCGGACAGAGCTATGGCTACACCTTC.

CDR3 coding DNA: TGTGCCAGCAGCGGACAGAACACTGAAGCTTTCTTT. This translates into CASSGQNTEAFF. The chain joins TRBV6-1 to TRBJ1-1; possibly TRBD1 for D (5 bases). The V and J ends lost 6 bases and 1 base respectively, with 6 bases between them. The length of the CDR3 is 12 residues. Germline CDR1 reads MNHNS; CDR2 reads SASEGT.

This clonotype has a handful of counts. V is TRBV12-3 or TRBV12-4 and J is TRBJ2-4, with D unresolved. This CDR3 contains 12 residues. V dropped 3 bases and J dropped 9 bases, with 9 bases sitting between them. CDR3 loop: CASSFGFGIQYF. The CDR3 region has the DNA TGTGCCAGCAGTTTTGGGTTTGGCATTCAGTACTTC.

This clonotype was picked up a small number of times. The chain is built from TRBV11-2 and TRBJ2-2; perhaps D is TRBD1 or TRBD2 (5 bases each). Looked up from germline, CDR1 is SGHAT and CDR2 is FQNNGV. This CDR3 spans 16 amino acids. The V end was cut by 7 bases, the J end by 0 bases, with 15 bases between. Here the CDR3 DNA reads TGTGCCAGCACCTCTGGTGGGGGTACGAACACCGGGGAGCTGTTTTTT. Translated: CASTSGGGTNTGELFF.

This clonotype is medium-sized (0.01 to 0.1%) in the sample. This sequence joins TRBV6-1 and TRBJ2-2; D call uncertain. The length of the CDR3 is 14 residues. Trimming stripped 7 bases from V and 7 bases from J, with 16 bases between. CDR1 MNHNS and CDR2 SASEGT come from the germline V gene. The chain's CDR3 is CASNQMGFDGELFF. The CDR3 DNA follows: TGTGCCAGCAATCAAATGGGTTTTGACGGGGAGCTGTTTTTT.

J is TRBJ2-3 and V is TRBV20-1; 9 bases align to TRBD2. Germline loops: CDR1 DFQATT, CDR2 SNEGSKA (reference sequence). V shed 3 bases, J shed 2 bases, and the junction held 6 bases outside the gene matches. The CDR3 has 15 residues. The CDR3: CSASTLAGTTDTQYF. CDR3 coding DNA: TGCAGTGCTAGTACTCTAGCGGGAACCACAGATACGCAGTATTTT.

By sample fraction, this clonotype is large. The chain couples TRBV6-5 to TRBJ2-2, with D unclear. The ends were cut back, 0 bases at V and 6 bases at J, with 11 bases in the middle. This CDR3 has 15 residues. Germline CDR1 reads MNHEY; CDR2 reads SVGAGI. This CDR3 is CASSYSAPYPGELFF. The CDR3 nucleotides are TGTGCCAGCAGTTACTCAGCCCCGTATCCCGGGGAGCTGTTTTTT.

This clonotype is deemed medium-sized. The chain uses TRBV6-5 and TRBJ2-7; the match to TRBD2 covers 9 bases. The CDR3 spans 14 residues. CDR1 and CDR2 (germline): MNHEY, SVGAGI. Trimming removed 0 bases from V and 5 bases from J; junction bases left unmatched: 2. The CDR3 sequence is CASSYSREGHEQYF. CDR3 nucleotide sequence: TGTGCCAGCAGTTACTCGCGGGAGGGCCACGAGCAGTACTTC.

This clonotype is medium-sized. The rearrangement links TRBV29-1 to TRBJ1-1; possibly TRBD1 for D (5 bases). V lost 6 bases and J lost 1, with 9 bases in between. The germline V gene has CDR1 SQVTM and CDR2 ANQGSEA. The CDR3 has 12 residues. CDR3 nucleotides: TGCAGCGTGGATACAGGGAACACTGAAGCTTTCTTT. Its translation: CSVDTGNTEAFF.

This sequence joins TRBV20-1 and TRBJ2-7, with TRBD2 as a possible D gene (5 bases). V lost 6 bases to trimming and J lost 11 bases, with 17 bases between them. CDR1 is DFQATT, CDR2 SNEGSKA, per germline (reference sequence). This CDR3 comprises 11 residues. CDR3 protein: CSALDGVSEYF. CDR3 DNA sequence: TGCAGTGCCCTCGACGGGGTCAGCGAGTACTTC.

This clonotype was counted between two and nine times. The chain uses TRBV5-4 and TRBJ2-2; 13 bases agree with TRBD2. There are 15 residues in the CDR3. The junction had 3 bases not matched to a gene; V was cut back by 4 bases and J by 6 bases. CDR1 and CDR2 (germline): SGHNT, YYREEE (reference sequence). CDR3 loop: CASSPTSGRPGELFF. DNA for the CDR3: TGTGCCAGCAGCCCGACTAGCGGGAGGCCCGGGGAGCTGTTTTTT.

This clonotype was seen a handful of times. The V gene is TRBV12-3 or TRBV12-4, the J gene TRBJ1-1, with 8 bases aligning to TRBD1. There are 12 residues in the CDR3. Trimming took 5 bases from V and 9 from J; bases not matched to a gene: 5. The CDR3, as DNA: TGTGCCAGCAGTCGAGACAGGGGAAAAGCTTTCTTT. The encoded protein is CASSRDRGKAFF.

The rearrangement joins TRBV6-1 to TRBJ2-7; unclear D gene. Trimming took 1 base from V and 4 from J, leaving 11 bases between them. The CDR3 runs 14 residues. Germline V gene sequence: CDR1 MNHNS, CDR2 SASEGT. The DNA for the CDR3 is TGTGCCAGCAGTGAAGAAGTAGGGTTGTACGAGCAGTACTTC. This encodes CASSEEVGLYEQYF.

This chain uses TRBV10-3 with TRBJ2-6; D is possibly TRBD1 (5 bases). The germline V gene encodes CDR1 ENHRY and CDR2 SYGVKD. Trimming took off 4 bases at V and 6 bases at J, with 25 bases between the two ends. This CDR3 comprises 19 residues. The CDR3 reads CAISGGRQNTLYEANVLTF. CDR3 DNA sequence: TGTGCCATCAGTGGGGGCCGGCAGAACACTCTCTATGAGGCCAACGTCCTGACTTTC.

This clonotype is categorized as medium-sized (0.01 to 0.1%). The rearrangement uses TRBV6-5 and TRBJ2-1; D is perhaps TRBD2 (5 bases). The V and J ends lost 2 bases and 6 bases respectively, with 8 bases between them. The CDR3 totals 13 residues. Germline V CDR1 and CDR2: MNHEY, SVGAGI. The CDR3 sequence: CASSYEGGNEQFF. In DNA form, the CDR3 reads TGTGCCAGCAGTTACGAGGGCGGCAATGAGCAGTTCTTC.

This clonotype is medium-sized. This chain joins TRBV18 and TRBJ1-4, with 8 bases aligning to TRBD1. Germline CDR1 reads KGHSH; CDR2 reads LQKENI. The CDR3 covers 14 residues. V lost 4 bases and J lost 4; bases outside the gene matches: 2. For the CDR3, the DNA is TGTGCCAGCTCACTGGGACAGGATAATGAAAAACTGTTTTTT. Amino acid sequence: CASSLGQDNEKLFF.

This clonotype rates as medium-sized. The chain has TRBV6-5 and TRBJ2-7; 7 bases align to TRBD2. The trim removed 9 bases at V and 1 base at J, leaving 12 bases unmatched. CDR1 and CDR2 (germline): MNHEY, SVGAGI. This CDR3 has 15 residues. This chain's CDR3 is CASRLRGGSSYEQYF. CDR3 coding DNA: TGTGCCAGTCGTTTAAGAGGCGGGAGTTCCTACGAGCAGTACTTC.